These 30 T cell receptor beta chains share one sample of origin, sequenced in a study of identical twins. Using its own MiXCR run on the 5' RACE reads, TCRdb lists one record per CDR3 protein. The data contain 200,000 or so distinct CDR3 sequences, around 8.1% of them singletons. A further study also used this sample, focusing on yellow fever vaccine responses in identical twins.

Sample: memory (CD45RO+) T cells sorted from blood. These receptors were obtained from a woman aged 18-29 years in good health.

In its sample, this clonotype was seen many times. The chain combines TRBV5-6 with TRBJ2-1; TRBD2 agrees at 11 bases. J gave up 6 bases and V 3 bases, and 2 bases lay outside the gene matches. Germline V lookup: CDR1 SGHDT, CDR2 YYEEEE. The CDR3 consists of 14 residues. CDR3 sequence (DNA): TGTGCCAGCAGCTCCGGGACTAGCGGCAATGAGCAGTTCTTC. Translated, it gives CASSSGTSGNEQFF. The complete variable domain, with remaining parts taken from reference TRBV5-6 and TRBJ2-1, reads DAGVTQSPTHLIKTRGQQVTLRCSPKSGHDTVSWYQQALGQGPQFIFQYYEEEERQRGNFPDRFSGHQFPNYSSELNVNALLLGDSALYLCASSSGTSGNEQFFGPGTRLTVL.

This clonotype has a count of ten or more. V is TRBV5-1 and J is TRBJ2-5; TRBD2 agrees at 7 bases. Germline lookup yields CDR1 SGHRS and CDR2 YFSETQ. Unmatched junction bases numbered 5, after V lost 1 base and J lost 5 bases. The CDR3 totals 14 residues. The CDR3 DNA reads TGCGCCAGCAGCTTGTCGGGAGGCTTGGAGACCCAGTACTTC. Amino acids: CASSLSGGLETQYF.

The table lists this clonotype with a few counts. V is TRBV2 and J is TRBJ1-1, with D possibly matching TRBD1 (5 bases). The V gene lost 4 bases and the J gene lost 1 base, with 7 bases spanning the gap. The CDR3 is 13 amino acids. The germline V gene has CDR1 SNHLY and CDR2 FYNNEI. CDR3 loop: CASSGQQNTEAFF. The CDR3 DNA follows: TGTGCCAGCAGTGGACAGCAGAACACTGAAGCTTTCTTT.

The gene calls are TRBV15 and TRBJ1-1; D unresolved. The CDR3 extends over 13 amino acids. Between the trimmed V and J ends, which lost 1 base and 4 bases, there was a span of 7 bases. Germline CDR1 LNHNV, CDR2 YYDKDF (reference sequence). The CDR3 sequence is CATSRVVGTEAFF. CDR3 nucleotides: TGTGCCACCAGCAGAGTTGTAGGCACTGAAGCTTTCTTT.

Concerning this clonotype itself: The junction shows a germline mismatch at one end, possibly a read error. The chain carries TRBV27 and TRBJ2-4; 8 bases line up with TRBD1. Germline V CDR1 and CDR2: MNHEY, SMNVEV (reference sequence). CDR3 length equals 15 residues. The CDR3 is CPSSLDRGTKNIQYF. The CDR3 DNA reads TGTCCCAGCAGTTTAGACAGGGGAACCAAAAACATTCAGTACTTC.

The J gene is TRBJ2-6, the V gene TRBV28; D call uncertain. V was shortened by 5 bases and J by 0 bases, with 11 bases between the two germline ends. Germline values: CDR1 MDHEN, CDR2 SYDVKM. The CDR3 extends over 16 amino acids. CDR3 bases: TGTGCCAGCAGTGTAACTTCCTACTCTGGGGCCAACGTCCTGACTTTC. It is translated as CASSVTSYSGANVLTF.

This clonotype has a count of ten or more. The genes are TRBV20-1 and TRBJ1-1; possibly TRBD1 for D (5 bases). Germline CDR1 is DFQATT and CDR2 is SNEGSKA (reference sequence). CDR3 length equals 13 residues. V was clipped by 5 bases and J by 1 base, with 11 bases between them. CDR3 sequence (DNA): TGCAGTGCTGGCAGGGTTGAGAACACTGAAGCTTTCTTT. As protein: CSAGRVENTEAFF.

This sequence joins TRBV6-6 and TRBJ1-5; the D gene is possibly TRBD1 (6 bases). The CDR3 totals 13 residues. The germline V gene has CDR1 MNHNY and CDR2 SVGAGI (reference sequence). Trimming removed 6 bases at V and 5 bases at J, with 11 bases between. CDR3 in DNA: TGTGCCAGCAGAGATTCAGGGGATCAGCCCCAGCATTTT. It translates to CASRDSGDQPQHF.

This clonotype has only a few counts. The chain couples TRBV3-1 to TRBJ1-3; D call uncertain. Trimming left V 1 base short and J 4 bases short, with 20 bases between. Germline CDR1 LGHDT, CDR2 YNNKEL (reference sequence). The CDR3 loop spans 18 amino acids. The CDR3 DNA reads as TGTGCCAGCAGCCAAGGTACAGCAGGATCTACTACCGGAAACACCATATATTTT. Amino acids: CASSQGTAGSTTGNTIYF.

The chain combines TRBV5-1 with TRBJ1-4; possibly TRBD1 for D (5 bases). The germline CDR1 and CDR2 sequences are SGHRS and YFSETQ. The CDR3 runs 16 residues. Trimming removed 4 bases from V and 3 bases from J, with 16 bases in between. The CDR3 nucleotides read TGCGCCAGCAGCCGAAATATCAGGGCACCTAATGAAAAACTGTTTTTT. Amino acids: CASSRNIRAPNEKLFF.

CDR3 amino acids: CASSLRREGETQYF. For the CDR3, the DNA is TGTGCCAGCAGCTTGCGGCGGGAGGGCGAGACCCAGTACTTC. The V and J genes are TRBV5-8 and TRBJ2-5, with TRBD2 matching 9 bases. Losses at the gene ends were 1 base for V and 5 bases for J; bases not matched to a gene: 3. CDR3 length: 14 residues. CDR1 is SGHTS and CDR2 is YDEGEE in the germline V gene.

This clonotype was seen only a few times. This rearrangement joins TRBV7-2 to TRBJ1-2; the D gene is possibly TRBD1 (5 bases). CDR3 length equals 14 residues. V was clipped by 5 bases and J by 5 bases, with 15 bases between them. The V gene's germline CDR1 is SGHTA and CDR2 FQGNSA. This CDR3 is CASSIGAVDYGYTF. The CDR3 DNA sequence: TGTGCCAGCAGCATTGGGGCCGTGGATTATGGCTACACCTTC.

This clonotype was seen more than once but under ten times. This rearrangement joins TRBV28 to TRBJ1-6; 8 positions agree with TRBD1. Germline CDR1 MDHEN, CDR2 SYDVKM. The J segment lost 3 bases and the V segment lost 1 base, leaving 2 bases of the junction unmatched. The CDR3 extends over 16 amino acids. For the CDR3, the DNA is TGTGCCAGCAGTTTATCGACAGGGGTCTATAATTCACCCCTCCACTTT. Amino acids: CASSLSTGVYNSPLHF.

This clonotype was recorded many times. The CDR3 is CASSPWDRRRRSPLHF. For the CDR3, the DNA is TGTGCCAGCAGTCCCTGGGATCGCCGTAGGCGTTCACCCCTCCACTTT. J is TRBJ1-6 and V is TRBV6-2 or TRBV6-3, with D unresolved. Germline CDR1 and CDR2: MNHEY and SVGEGT. This CDR3 has 16 residues. The V end lost 5 bases, the J end lost 9 bases, and 20 bases lay between the germline ends.

The V call is TRBV27, the J call TRBJ2-1; D remains unclear. Germline V gene sequence: CDR1 MNHEY, CDR2 SMNVEV (reference sequence). The ends were cut back, 6 bases at V and 3 bases at J, with 12 bases in the middle. CDR3 length equals 14 residues. CDR3 bases: TGTGCCAGCAGCCGGGTCGGCCTCTACAATGAGCAGTTCTTC. Its translation is CASSRVGLYNEQFF.

The rearrangement joins TRBV15 to TRBJ1-1; 7 bases map to TRBD1. Germline V gives CDR1 LNHNV, CDR2 YYDKDF (reference sequence). Trimming at V came to 0 bases and at J to 3 bases, leaving 7 bases not matched to a gene. The CDR3 is made up of 16 amino acids. The CDR3 is CATSRDFRGSDTEAFF. The CDR3 bases are TGTGCCACCAGCAGAGATTTCAGGGGGTCGGACACTGAAGCTTTCTTT.

The table lists this clonotype with a few counts. The CDR3 nucleotides are TGCGCCAGCAGCTCCGGGACAGGGAAGTACGAGCAGTACTTC. Encoded protein: CASSSGTGKYEQYF. This chain uses TRBV4-1 with TRBJ2-7, with 9 bases fitting TRBD1. The CDR3 has 14 amino acids. The V segment lost 5 bases and the J segment 4 bases; nucleotides outside the gene matches: 6. Germline V gene data show CDR1 as MGHRA and CDR2 as YSYEKL.

V is TRBV2 and J is TRBJ2-5, with D possibly TRBD1 on 6 matching bases. Germline V gives CDR1 SNHLY, CDR2 FYNNEI. The CDR3 spans 14 residues. With 4 bases removed from V and 5 bases from J, the gap between germline ends came to 14 bases. CDR3 sequence reads: CASSGQAGMETQYF. The CDR3 region has the DNA TGTGCCAGCAGTGGACAGGCCGGAATGGAGACCCAGTACTTC.

This clonotype was seen more than once but under ten times. V usage is TRBV6-1 and J usage is TRBJ2-7; TRBD1 matches 9 bases. The CDR3 has 16 amino acids. The junction had 9 bases not matched to a gene; V was cut back by 0 bases and J by 6 bases. The germline V gene encodes CDR1 MNHNS and CDR2 SASEGT. CDR3 amino acids: CASSEARLDRGREQYF. CDR3 bases: TGTGCCAGCAGTGAAGCGCGATTGGACAGGGGTCGCGAGCAGTACTTC.

This clonotype appeared a few times. The chain combines TRBV7-8 with TRBJ2-1, with 11 bases identical to TRBD1. V dropped 5 bases and J dropped 6; count of bases not matched to a gene: 12. This CDR3 has 17 amino acids. The germline V gene has CDR1 SGHVS and CDR2 FQNEAQ. The CDR3 here is CASSAGQGQGAFNEQFF. The CDR3 DNA is TGTGCCAGCAGCGCAGGACAAGGACAGGGGGCTTTCAATGAGCAGTTCTTC.

This clonotype was detected only a few times. The V gene is TRBV6-1, the J gene TRBJ1-5; D is perhaps TRBD1 (5 bases). This CDR3 is built from 14 residues. Germline-derived CDR1 and CDR2 are MNHNS and SASEGT. Trimming left V 2 bases short and J 8 bases short, with 13 bases between. The CDR3 DNA reads TGTGCCAGCAGTGAACGGACGGGGCTGGAGCCCCAGCATTTT. Protein product: CASSERTGLEPQHF.

This clonotype was seen more than once but under ten times. The chain recombines TRBV21-1 with TRBJ1-4; TRBD1 is taken as the D call from the table, unchecked against the DNA. TRBV21-1 is classified as a pseudogene. The CDR3 covers 16 residues. The CDR3 reads CASSQRDRGTNEKLFF. CDR3 DNA sequence: TGTGCCAGCAGCCAAAGGGACAGGGGGACTAATGAAAAACTGTTTTTT.

The chain joins TRBV28 to TRBJ2-7, with 10 bases matching TRBD1. J gave up 7 bases and V 1 base, and 7 bases lay outside the gene matches. Germline V gene data show CDR1 as MDHEN and CDR2 as SYDVKM. The CDR3 length is 15 residues. CDR3 coding DNA: TGTGCCAGCAGTTTATCAGACAGGGGGCTGGGAGAGCAGTACTTC. The encoded protein is CASSLSDRGLGEQYF.

At least ten counts were recorded for this clonotype. The chain's CDR3 is CASSRLRLDSYNEQFF. CDR3 coding DNA: TGTGCCAGCAGCCGCTTGAGGCTTGACTCCTACAATGAGCAGTTCTTC. The rearrangement joins TRBV3-1 to TRBJ2-1; D ambiguous. Trimming took off 4 bases at V and 0 bases at J, with 13 bases between the two ends. CDR1 LGHDT and CDR2 YNNKEL come from the germline V gene (reference sequence). The CDR3 sequence is 16 residues long.

The chain is built from TRBV6-2 or TRBV6-3 and TRBJ2-3; 7 bases fit TRBD1. The trim removed 2 bases at V and 3 bases at J, leaving 11 bases unmatched. From germline, CDR1 is MNHEY and CDR2 SVGEGT. There are 17 residues in the CDR3. The CDR3 DNA sequence: TGTGCCAGCAGTTACAGGAACAGGGGCGAGTTTACAGATACGCAGTATTTT. Protein product: CASSYRNRGEFTDTQYF.

This clonotype was recorded at least ten times. V is TRBV7-2 and J is TRBJ2-3, with 11 bases aligning to TRBD2. V gave up 5 bases and J gave up 4 bases; unmatched junction bases: 5. The CDR3 has 15 residues. The germline gives CDR1 SGHTA, CDR2 FQGNSA. The CDR3 reads CASSPTSGGSDTQYF. The CDR3, as DNA: TGTGCCAGCAGCCCAACTAGCGGGGGATCAGATACGCAGTATTTT. Full variable domain (remainder filled in from reference TRBV7-2 and TRBJ2-3): GAGVSQSPSNKVTEKGKDVELRCDPISGHTALYWYRQSLGQGLEFLIYFQGNSAPDKSGLPSDRFSAERTGGSVSTLTIQRTQQEDSAVYLCASSPTSGGSDTQYFGPGTRLTVL.

The sample holds a few counts of this clonotype. V is TRBV16 and J is TRBJ2-7, with D tentatively TRBD1 or TRBD2 (6 bases each). The germline V gene has CDR1 KGHSY and CDR2 FQNENV. Trimming pared 1 base from V and 3 bases from J, leaving 19 bases between. The CDR3 is 17 amino acids. DNA of the CDR3: TGTGCCAGCAGCCAATGGTTCGCGGAGGGGGATCTCTACGAGCAGTACTTC. Protein sequence: CASSQWFAEGDLYEQYF.

In this sample, this clonotype turned up many times. The chain has TRBV4-1 and TRBJ2-2, with D possibly matching TRBD1 (5 bases). Germline-derived CDR1 and CDR2 are MGHRA and YSYEKL. The length of the CDR3 is 15 residues. Trimming left V 0 bases short and J 5 bases short, with 10 bases between. The CDR3 coding sequence is TGCGCCAGCAGCCAAGAGGGTAGGGGAACCGGGGAGCTGTTTTTT. This sequence encodes CASSQEGRGTGELFF.

This clonotype was observed a handful of times. The chain combines TRBV25-1 with TRBJ2-7; the D is unclear. V was clipped by 9 bases and J by 4 bases, with 16 bases between them. The V gene's germline CDR1 is MGHDK and CDR2 SYGVNS. The CDR3 loop spans 13 amino acids. CDR3: CASCSGFEYEQYF. The CDR3 bases are TGTGCCAGTTGTTCGGGCTTCGAATACGAGCAGTACTTC.

This clonotype showed up many times. The rearrangement uses TRBV7-2 and TRBJ2-7; D might be TRBD2 (7 bases). In germline, CDR1 is SGHTA, CDR2 FQGNSA. Trimming took off 0 bases at V and 7 bases at J, with 16 bases between the two ends. The CDR3 is 15 residues long. The CDR3 sequence is CASSLAVGGGYEQYF. CDR3 sequence (DNA): TGTGCCAGCAGCTTAGCGGTAGGGGGGGGGTATGAGCAGTACTTC.